These 23 T cell receptor beta chains originate from one sample sequenced in a study of tumor and adjacent non-tumor tissue in lung cancer. RNA was extracted from bulk tissue without any cell sorting. A modified ARM-PCR protocol with three rounds of nested PCR amplified TCRbeta. TCRdb independently ran MiXCR on the multiplex PCR reads; one entry per CDR3 protein. Here the sample spans 85,000 to 100,000 distinct CDR3 sequences, roughly 66% being singletons. The sequenced sample consisted of lung tumor tissue. Every receptor here comes from a man between 60 and 70 years old with non-small cell lung cancer.

The sample holds one count of this clonotype. J is TRBJ2-5 and V is TRBV24-1, with a possible D match to TRBD1 (6 bases). Trimming took 3 bases from V and 5 from J, leaving 15 bases between them. The germline gives CDR1 KGHDR, CDR2 SFDVKD. CDR3 length: 15 residues. The CDR3 nucleotides are TGTGCCACCAGTGATAACATTCAGGGGAAGGAGACCCAGTACTTC. Residues: CATSDNIQGKETQYF.

As regards this clonotype: One end of the junction varies from germline; a read error may be responsible. The rearrangement uses TRBV29-1 and TRBJ2-3; TRBD2 agrees at 8 bases. Germline V gives CDR1 SQVTM, CDR2 ANQGSEA. CDR3 length: 15 amino acids. CDR3 sequence: CSVGSGGANTDMQYF. The CDR3 nucleotides read TGCAGCGTTGGTTCGGGGGGGGCTAACACAGATATGCAGTATTTT.

To note about this clonotype: A much larger clone differs from this one at a single base, so this may be a read error. This chain links TRBV28 with TRBJ2-5, with D perhaps being TRBD1 or TRBD2 (5 bases each). Germline V gives CDR1 MDHEN, CDR2 SYDVKM. Trimming cost V 2 bases and J 13 bases, with 14 bases left between them. CDR3 length: 12 amino acids. The CDR3 loop is CASSLPGTSGYF. CDR3 DNA: TGTGCCAGCAGTTTACCCGGGACCTCAGGGTACTTC.

V is TRBV2 and J is TRBJ2-7, with 11 bases identical to TRBD1. The CDR3 runs 14 residues. J was trimmed by 2 bases and V by 7 bases; bases with no gene match: 4. Germline V gene lookup returns CDR1 SNHLY and CDR2 FYNNEI. CDR3 region: CASTGQGAPYEQYF. In DNA form, the CDR3 reads TGTGCCAGCACCGGACAGGGGGCGCCCTACGAGCAGTACTTC.

Comments on this clonotype: At one end, the junction sequence differs from germline, possibly due to a read error. The rearrangement uses TRBV20-1 and TRBJ2-7, with 10 bases aligning to TRBD2. Germline V gives CDR1 DFQATT, CDR2 SNEGSKA (reference sequence). The CDR3 sequence is 11 residues long. In DNA form, the CDR3 reads TGCAGTGCTAGGGGCAGCGGGAGGGCTAACTTC. This codes for CSARGSGRANF.

The rearrangement links TRBV14 to TRBJ2-5; TRBD1 might be the D (6 bases). Germline CDR1 SGHDN, CDR2 FVKESK. V gave up 2 bases and J gave up 2 bases, with 9 bases separating them. The CDR3 totals 14 residues. The DNA of the CDR3 is TGTGCCAGCAGCCAAAACAGGGAACAAGAGACCCAGTACTTC. Encoded protein: CASSQNREQETQYF.

This clonotype was counted many times. This chain connects TRBV7-8 to TRBJ1-3; D is undetermined. The germline V gene has CDR1 SGHVS and CDR2 FQNEAQ. The length of the CDR3 is 17 residues. V gave up 5 bases and J gave up 0 bases, with 17 bases separating them. The CDR3 region has the DNA TGTGCCAGCAGCCCCCGAGAGGCGGCCTTCTCTGGAAACACCATATATTTT. It codes for CASSPREAAFSGNTIYF.

The chain couples TRBV6-5 to TRBJ2-5; D may be TRBD2 (5 bases). Per germline, CDR1 MNHEY and CDR2 SVGAGI. The CDR3 contains 13 residues. V was trimmed by 4 bases and J by 5 bases, leaving 11 bases between them. CDR3 coding DNA: TGTGCCAGCAGTTCCAGTTCGGGGGAGACCCAGTACTTC. It is translated as CASSSSSGETQYF.

As regards this clonotype: An end of the junction differs from the germline gene, which may be a read error. Here the CDR3 reads CVSSLMPGQGNYGYTF. For the CDR3, the DNA is TGTGTCAGCAGTTTAATGCCGGGACAGGGTAACTATGGTTACACCTTC. This chain links TRBV12-3 or TRBV12-4 with TRBJ1-2, with 9 nucleotides matching TRBD1. The CDR3 sequence is 16 residues long.

Concerning this clonotype: This may be a read error: a much more frequent sequence differs by one nucleotide. This rearrangement joins TRBV20-1 to TRBJ2-3; perhaps TRBD2 as D (6 bases). Trimming took 5 bases from V and 1 from J, leaving 10 bases between them. Germline lookup yields CDR1 DFQATT and CDR2 SNEGSKA (reference sequence). The CDR3 runs to 13 residues. CDR3 residues: CSAGGGRTDTQYF. The DNA of the CDR3 is TGCAGTGCTGGTGGAGGGCGCACAGATACGCAGTATTTT.

The sample holds a few counts of this clonotype. This could be a read error, since a much larger clone is one nucleotide away. This chain uses TRBV12-3 or TRBV12-4 with TRBJ2-1; 10 bases match TRBD1. The CDR3 consists of 15 residues. In DNA form, the CDR3 reads TGTACCAGCAGGTCCCGGGACAGGGGCTACAATGAGCAGTTCTTC. It is translated as CTSRSRDRGYNEQFF.

Points on this clonotype: One end of the junction varies from germline; a read error may be responsible. The V call is TRBV6-6, the J call TRBJ1-3; the D is unclear. CDR3 length equals 17 residues. In germline, CDR1 is MNHNY, CDR2 SVGAGI (reference sequence). The DNA for the CDR3 is TGTGCCAGCAGTTATAATCGGGCAGTGGAAAATGGAAACACCATATACTTT. Translated: CASSYNRAVENGNTIYF.

This clonotype came up many times. V usage is TRBV4-2 and J usage is TRBJ2-3, with TRBD2 identical over 10 bases. CDR3 length equals 15 residues. Germline V gene sequence: CDR1 LGHNA, CDR2 YNFKEQ. V shed 0 bases, J shed 6 bases, and the junction held 3 bases outside the gene matches. CDR3 region: CASSQEGTSADTQYF. Written as DNA, the CDR3 is TGTGCCAGCAGCCAAGAGGGGACTAGCGCCGATACGCAGTATTTT.

In its sample, this clonotype was seen many times. The chain uses TRBV7-9 and TRBJ1-1; a weak D match, TRBD1 (6 bases). V lost 2 bases and J 1 base, leaving 14 bases between the germline ends. The V gene's germline CDR1 is SEHNR and CDR2 FQNEAQ (reference sequence). The CDR3 contains 16 residues. The CDR3 nucleotides are TGTGCCAGCAGCTTACTGATGAAGGGGGGGAACACTGAAGCTTTCTTT. This codes for CASSLLMKGGNTEAFF.

As to this clonotype: The junction differs from germline at one of its ends, possibly a read error. The rearrangement joins TRBV4-3 to TRBJ2-1; 10 bases map to TRBD2. Per the germline V gene, CDR1 is LGHNA and CDR2 is YSLEER. The CDR3 length is 17 residues. The CDR3: CASNQGVQREGYNEQFF. The DNA for the CDR3 is TGCGCCAGCAACCAAGGCGTACAGCGGGAGGGCTACAATGAGCAGTTCTTC.

In its sample, this clonotype was seen once. CDR3 sequence reads: CASSPLLAETQYF. CDR3 sequence (DNA): TGCGCCAGCAGCCCATTACTCGCAGAGACCCAGTACTTC. This chain joins TRBV5-1 and TRBJ2-5; D is ambiguous. Between the trimmed V and J ends, which lost 4 bases and 4 bases, there was a span of 11 bases. CDR1 is SGHRS and CDR2 is YFSETQ in the germline V gene. The CDR3 has 13 amino acids.

Points on this clonotype: The junction shows a germline mismatch at one end, possibly a read error. This chain joins TRBV14 and TRBJ2-1; TRBD1 matches at 7 bases. This CDR3 is 20 amino acids long. Germline V gene sequence: CDR1 SGHDN, CDR2 FVKESK. CDR3 in amino acids: CAGSSGGPWTGSSSYNEQFF. CDR3 sequence (DNA): TGTGCCGGCAGCTCCGGAGGTCCCTGGACAGGCAGTAGCTCCTACAATGAGCAGTTCTTC.

As for this clonotype: One end of the junction is discordant with germline, which a read error may explain. The gene calls are TRBV20-1 and TRBJ2-7, with a weak D call TRBD1 (5 bases). Germline CDR1 and CDR2: DFQATT and SNEGSKA (reference sequence). The CDR3 runs 12 residues. The CDR3 sequence is CSALTENYEQCF. CDR3 bases: TGCAGTGCTTTGACAGAGAACTACGAGCAGTGCTTC.

This clonotype was seen a handful of times. This may be a read error: a much more frequent sequence differs by one nucleotide. This sequence joins TRBV6-5 and TRBJ2-1, with D tentatively TRBD2 (6 bases). Trimming removed 8 bases at V and 6 bases at J, with 20 bases between. The CDR3 extends over 15 amino acids. The V gene's germline CDR1 is MNHEY and CDR2 SVGAGI. This CDR3 is CASGRPGTCINEQFF. As DNA, the CDR3 is TGTGCCAGCGGTAGACCCGGGACTTGCATCAATGAGCAGTTCTTC.

On this clonotype: The junction and the germline gene differ at one end; a read error may be behind it. This chain connects TRBV10-3 to TRBJ1-6; D is unclear. There are 13 residues in the CDR3. Germline loops: CDR1 ENHRY, CDR2 SYGVKD. The CDR3 coding sequence is TGTACCATCAGTGAGTCATATAATTCATCCCTCCACTTT. This translates into CTISESYNSSLHF.

With regard to this clonotype: The junction differs from germline at one of its ends, possibly a read error. The V and J genes are TRBV11-2 and TRBJ2-1; TRBD2 is a possible D gene (6 bases). CDR3 size: 15 residues. Per germline, CDR1 SGHAT and CDR2 FQNNGV. CDR3 sequence reads: CASSPHRGMGYDQFF. The CDR3 DNA reads as TGTGCCAGCAGCCCGCACCGGGGGATGGGGTATGATCAGTTCTTC.

This clonotype was counted many times. V usage is TRBV29-1 and J usage is TRBJ2-3; 8 bases fit TRBD2. CDR1 is SQVTM, CDR2 ANQGSEA, per germline. V gave up 4 bases and J gave up 2 bases; unmatched junction bases: 8. CDR3 size: 15 residues. Here the CDR3 DNA reads TGCAGCGTTGTGTTCCTAGCGGGCTCCACAGATACGCAGTATTTT. Translated, it gives CSVVFLAGSTDTQYF.

A remark on this clonotype: One end of the junction is discordant with germline, which a read error may explain. The genes are TRBV6-1 and TRBJ1-2; 7 bases fit TRBD1. The germline V gene encodes CDR1 MNHNS and CDR2 SASEGT. This CDR3 region has 14 residues. DNA for the CDR3: TGTGCCAGCACTCTGACAGGGAGAGACTATGGCTATACCTTC. Encoded protein: CASTLTGRDYGYTF.